Reported below is one T cell receptor (beta chain). What it binds is unknown. The source of the sample is a study of vaccination and CD4 T cells after COVID-19. Study context: The authors gave control cultures a CEFX pool, an HIV-1 Nef pool, or no peptide.

Specified treatment: approximately 9-day PBMC culture with coronavirus spike peptide pools or control peptides (ViraFEST assay). ViraFEST expanded antigen-specific T cells with peptide pools, then sequenced TCRs. V lost 1 base to trimming and J lost 3 bases, with 9 bases between them. The germline gives CDR1 SGHTA, CDR2 FQGNSA. The CDR3 covers 14 residues. An Oncomine TCR Beta short-read assay was used to sequence the DNA from cultured CD4+ T cells. Extraction of genomic DNA was performed on cultured CD4+ T cells. TCRdb reanalysed the PCR reads using MiXCR and keeps one entry per CDR3 protein. Here the sample spans about 14,000 distinct CDR3 sequences, around 55% being singletons.

The TCR was taken from a human donor who had recovered from COVID-19. The chain links TRBV7-2 to TRBJ1-2; perhaps TRBD1 as D (6 bases). Sequenced sample: CD4+ T cells from blood, cultured in vitro. The chain's CDR3 is CASSLGGHHYGYTF. The DNA of the CDR3 is TGTGCCAGCAGCTTAGGGGGGCATCACTATGGCTACACCTTC.